The clone carrying this TCR beta chain was seen only once. Antigen: not known. The data derive from a study of CD8 T cells in ankylosing spondylitis. Findings of the study overall: Those disease-linked clones were CD8+; they were also relatively rare in peripheral blood. Disease-linked clones were reportedly significantly enriched in matched ankylosing spondylitis synovial fluid. Ankylosing spondylitis blood appeared to carry a characteristic TCR beta motif of roughly eight highly homologous variants. Certain motif variants had earlier been reported in reactive arthritis synovial fluid and blood.

V shed 4 bases, J shed 2 bases, and the junction held 7 bases outside the gene matches. The CDR3 has 16 residues. Germline V gene sequence: CDR1 MNHEY, CDR2 SVGAGI. MiXCR, run by TCRdb on the 5' RACE reads, gives a single entry per CDR3 protein. The repertoire includes 200,000 to 250,000 distinct CDR3 sequences, roughly 32% of them detected once, and approximately 4.6% sits in the top ten. V and J are TRBV6-5 and TRBJ2-7; 11 bases are shared with TRBD1. The sequence came from a male donor with ankylosing spondylitis or in good health (not recorded which). The sample comprised blood, either unsorted or a sorted T cell fraction (not recorded which). CDR3: CASSSHRTGGPYEQYF. CDR3 in DNA: TGTGCCAGCAGTTCCCATAGGACAGGGGGCCCCTACGAGCAGTACTTC.